This TCR beta chain was sequenced in a study of T cell repertoires in cytomegalovirus infection. As for the study in general: Both CMV infection and a matching HLA type were indicated by public TCR beta signatures.

The V gene lost 2 bases and the J gene lost 3 bases, with 14 bases spanning the gap. From germline, CDR1 is SGHAT and CDR2 FQNNGV. The CDR3 consists of 15 residues. This clonotype was counted a few times. TCRdb reprocessed the reads with MiXCR, giving one entry per CDR3 protein. The sample has roughly 190,000 distinct CDR3 sequences, 7.5% to 10% seen once. The sequence was collected from a human donor in good health (CMV status not recorded). Some clones in this sample may be carry-over from other donors' samples. V is TRBV11-2 and J is TRBJ2-7; the D gene is possibly TRBD1 (6 bases). Sequenced input: PBMCs. CDR3 sequence reads: CASSLLPGTIYEQYF. In nucleotides, the CDR3 is TGTGCCAGCAGCTTACTGCCCGGGACAATCTACGAGCAGTACTTC. Drawing the rest from reference TRBV11-2 and TRBJ2-7, the complete variable domain is EAGVAQSPRYKIIEKRQSVAFWCNPISGHATLYWYQQILGQGPKLLIQFQNNGVVDDSQLPKDRFSAERLKGVDSTLKIQPAKLEDSAVYLCASSLLPGTIYEQYFGPGTRLTVT.